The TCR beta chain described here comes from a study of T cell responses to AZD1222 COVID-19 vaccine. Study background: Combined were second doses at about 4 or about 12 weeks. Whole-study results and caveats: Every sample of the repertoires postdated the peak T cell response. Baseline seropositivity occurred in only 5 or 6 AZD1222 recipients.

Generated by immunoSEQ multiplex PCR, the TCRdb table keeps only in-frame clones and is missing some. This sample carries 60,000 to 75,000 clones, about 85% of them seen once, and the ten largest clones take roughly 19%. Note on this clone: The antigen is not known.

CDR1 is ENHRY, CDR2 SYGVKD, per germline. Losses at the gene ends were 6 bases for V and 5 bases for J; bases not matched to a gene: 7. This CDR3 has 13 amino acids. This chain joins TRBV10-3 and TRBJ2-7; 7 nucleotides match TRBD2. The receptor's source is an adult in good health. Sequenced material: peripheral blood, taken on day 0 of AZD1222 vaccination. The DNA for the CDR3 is TGTGCCATCAGCCCAGCGGGGTCTGACGAGCAGTACTTC. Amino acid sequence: CAISPAGSDEQYF.